This T cell receptor beta chain was retrieved from a study of beta chain features in type 1 diabetes. Study-level results: Shortening of TCRB CDR3s, moderate but significant, appeared in all four CD4+ subsets of Type 1 diabetes patients. PCR might favor shorter templates, equally in patients and controls.

As every portion of the isolated RNA was reverse transcribed, the sequencing read expressed TCRB transcripts. The data were produced by immunoSEQ multiplex PCR, yet TCRdb's version contains in-frame clones alone and is incomplete. This sample carries roughly 330,000 clones, approximately 12% of them seen once, and the ten largest clones take roughly 0.015%. Isolation of CD4+ naive, central memory, regulatory and stem cell-like memory cells was achieved by sorting via CD45RO/CCR7/CD25/CD127/CD95/CD27. On this clone itself: As yet, its antigen is unknown. This sample also contains other DNA sequences that code for the same CDR3.

This receptor was taken from a woman between 18 and 30 years old with type 1 diabetes. Sequencing used naive CD4+ T cells from blood.

This CDR3 reads CASSLRQGNTGELFF. CDR3 in DNA: TGCGCCAGCAGCTTGCGACAGGGGAACACCGGGGAGCTGTTTTTT. The V gene is TRBV5-1, the J gene TRBJ2-2; 7 bases agree with TRBD1. The CDR3 has 15 amino acids. J was trimmed by 1 base and V by 1 base; bases with no gene match: 1. Germline CDR1 reads SGHRS; CDR2 reads YFSETQ.